A single sample is the source of the 15 T cell receptor beta chains below, sequenced in a study of T cell changes during pregnancy in multiple sclerosis. Generated by immunoSEQ multiplex PCR, the TCRdb table keeps only in-frame clones and is missing some. The repertoire holds 80,000 or so clones, with about 91% as singletons. This specimen consisted of peripheral blood, obtained before pregnancy. The receptors here all came from a female donor with multiple sclerosis, enrolled in a pregnancy study.

V is TRBV27 and J is TRBJ2-5; 10 nucleotides line up with TRBD1. Trimming at V came to 2 bases and at J to 5 bases, leaving 8 bases not matched to a gene. Germline V gene data show CDR1 as MNHEY and CDR2 as SMNVEV (reference sequence). CDR3 length equals 16 residues. The CDR3 coding sequence is TGTGCCAGCAGTTTAGTTGGACAGGGGGTCGAGGAGACCCAGTACTTC. Its protein is CASSLVGQGVEETQYF.

The chain is built from TRBV5-6 and TRBJ2-5; the D is unclear. CDR1 and CDR2 (germline): SGHDT, YYEEEE. V gave up 0 bases and J gave up 7 bases, with 4 bases separating them. The length of the CDR3 is 11 residues. The CDR3 spells CASSLAGTQYF. CDR3 in DNA: TGTGCCAGCAGCTTGGCGGGGACCCAGTACTTC.

The chain's CDR3 is CASSPGLAGVETQYF. CDR3 in DNA: TGTGCCAGCAGCCCGGGACTAGCGGGAGTGGAGACCCAGTACTTC. The chain combines TRBV5-6 with TRBJ2-5; 14 positions agree with TRBD2. Trimming took 4 bases from V and 5 from J; bases not matched to a gene: 4. CDR1 and CDR2 from the germline V gene are SGHDT and YYEEEE. This CDR3 region has 15 residues. The full variable domain, rest sourced from reference TRBV5-6 and TRBJ2-5, is DAGVTQSPTHLIKTRGQQVTLRCSPKSGHDTVSWYQQALGQGPQFIFQYYEEEERQRGNFPDRFSGHQFPNYSSELNVNALLLGDSALYLCASSPGLAGVETQYFGPGTRLLVL.

The chain uses TRBV7-9 and TRBJ2-1, with a possible D match to TRBD2 (6 bases). The V and J ends lost 5 bases and 9 bases respectively, with 14 bases between them. The V gene's germline CDR1 is SEHNR and CDR2 FQNEAQ (reference sequence). The CDR3 extends over 13 amino acids. The DNA of the CDR3 is TGTGCCAGCAGCCTTCAATACGGGGGTGAGCAGTTCTTC. Translating gives CASSLQYGGEQFF. Variable domain in full (rest from reference TRBV7-9 and TRBJ2-1): DTGVSQNPRHKITKRGQNVTFRCDPISEHNRLYWYRQTLGQGPEFLTYFQNEAQLEKSRLLSDRFSAERPKGSFSTLEIQRTEQGDSAMYLCASSLQYGGEQFFGPGTRLTVL.

V and J are TRBV7-9 and TRBJ2-5, with D maybe TRBD1 (6 bases). Germline-derived CDR1 and CDR2 are SEHNR and FQNEAQ (reference sequence). The germline V and J ends were trimmed by 8 bases and 3 bases, with 25 bases remaining between them. The CDR3 loop spans 17 amino acids. CDR3 nucleotides: TGTGCCAGCTTCCCATCAACAGGGAAACGGTCTGAAGAGACCCAGTACTTC. It specifies CASFPSTGKRSEETQYF.

The CDR3 DNA sequence: TGTGCCAGCAGCTTAGACCGGGTGGGCACTGAAGCTTTCTTT. This gives the protein CASSLDRVGTEAFF. The chain is built from TRBV7-2 and TRBJ1-1; unclear D gene. CDR3 length: 14 residues. CDR1 SGHTA and CDR2 FQGNSA come from the germline V gene. V gave up 1 base and J gave up 4 bases, with 10 bases separating them.

The V call is TRBV7-8, the J call TRBJ1-2; no clear D. This CDR3 contains 15 residues. Germline V gene lookup returns CDR1 SGHVS and CDR2 FQNEAQ. Trimming removed 3 bases from V and 6 bases from J, with 17 bases in between. CDR3 DNA sequence: TGTGCCAGCAGCTTTGCGCCTAATATGCTTGATGGCTACACCTTC. Its translation is CASSFAPNMLDGYTF.

V is TRBV6-1 and J is TRBJ2-7; D gene unclear. The CDR3 runs to 14 residues. V lost 2 bases to trimming and J lost 8 bases, with 16 bases between them. Germline V gene lookup returns CDR1 MNHNS and CDR2 SASEGT. CDR3 in DNA: TGTGCCAGCAGTGAAACCCGTAACCCGAGCCAGCAGTACTTC. Translating it yields CASSETRNPSQQYF.

The chain uses TRBV5-1 and TRBJ1-4; D is perhaps TRBD1 (6 bases). V dropped 4 bases and J dropped 0 bases, with 19 bases sitting between them. Germline CDR1 SGHRS, CDR2 YFSETQ. This CDR3 is 18 amino acids long. The CDR3, as DNA: TGCGCCAGCAGCCACCTCGGACAGATTTTTGCAACTAATGAAAAACTGTTTTTT. Amino acid sequence: CASSHLGQIFATNEKLFF.

J is TRBJ2-2 and V is TRBV2; 10 bases line up with TRBD2. CDR1 is SNHLY and CDR2 is FYNNEI in the germline V gene. V shed 6 bases, J shed 0 bases, and the junction held 4 bases outside the gene matches. This CDR3 has 16 amino acids. CDR3 residues: CASRGLAETNTGELFF. CDR3 DNA sequence: TGTGCCAGCAGAGGACTAGCGGAGACGAACACCGGGGAGCTGTTTTTT.

The V gene is TRBV6-5, the J gene TRBJ2-7; 7 nucleotides align to TRBD2. The CDR3 contains 14 residues. J gave up 4 bases and V 6 bases, and 9 bases lay outside the gene matches. The germline V gene has CDR1 MNHEY and CDR2 SVGAGI. CDR3 nucleotides: TGTGCCAGCAGCCAAGGGAGGGTTCCTTACGAGCAGTACTTC. Amino acid sequence: CASSQGRVPYEQYF.

The chain recombines TRBV28 with TRBJ2-1, with D hard to call. V was clipped by 10 bases and J by 12 bases, with 13 bases between them. The CDR3 has 10 amino acids. Germline V gives CDR1 MDHEN, CDR2 SYDVKM. CDR3 sequence: CATQDFWQFF. CDR3 coding DNA: TGTGCCACCCAAGACTTTTGGCAGTTCTTC.

The CDR3 nucleotides are TGTGCCAGCAGCTTAGCCGGGAACACTGAAGCTTTCTTT. This translates into CASSLAGNTEAFF. The chain combines TRBV7-6 with TRBJ1-1; D gene ambiguous. Trimming removed 0 bases at V and 1 base at J, with 3 bases between. Germline CDR1 is SGHVS and CDR2 is FNYEAQ. This CDR3 spans 13 amino acids.

This chain connects TRBV5-1 to TRBJ2-5; TRBD2 aligns across 8 bases. The V segment lost 5 bases and the J segment 2 bases; nucleotides outside the gene matches: 5. The germline V gene encodes CDR1 SGHRS and CDR2 YFSETQ. The CDR3 runs 14 residues. The CDR3 region is CASSSGTRQETQYF. The CDR3 DNA reads as TGCGCCAGCAGTTCCGGGACTAGGCAAGAGACCCAGTACTTC.

The chain uses TRBV29-1 and TRBJ2-3; 7 bases match TRBD2. The CDR3 spans 15 residues. Trimming took 7 bases from V and 2 from J; bases not matched to a gene: 12. Germline loops: CDR1 SQVTM, CDR2 ANQGSEA. This CDR3 is CSGTYGLAATDTQYF. DNA of the CDR3: TGCAGCGGTACCTACGGGCTAGCGGCCACAGATACGCAGTATTTT.